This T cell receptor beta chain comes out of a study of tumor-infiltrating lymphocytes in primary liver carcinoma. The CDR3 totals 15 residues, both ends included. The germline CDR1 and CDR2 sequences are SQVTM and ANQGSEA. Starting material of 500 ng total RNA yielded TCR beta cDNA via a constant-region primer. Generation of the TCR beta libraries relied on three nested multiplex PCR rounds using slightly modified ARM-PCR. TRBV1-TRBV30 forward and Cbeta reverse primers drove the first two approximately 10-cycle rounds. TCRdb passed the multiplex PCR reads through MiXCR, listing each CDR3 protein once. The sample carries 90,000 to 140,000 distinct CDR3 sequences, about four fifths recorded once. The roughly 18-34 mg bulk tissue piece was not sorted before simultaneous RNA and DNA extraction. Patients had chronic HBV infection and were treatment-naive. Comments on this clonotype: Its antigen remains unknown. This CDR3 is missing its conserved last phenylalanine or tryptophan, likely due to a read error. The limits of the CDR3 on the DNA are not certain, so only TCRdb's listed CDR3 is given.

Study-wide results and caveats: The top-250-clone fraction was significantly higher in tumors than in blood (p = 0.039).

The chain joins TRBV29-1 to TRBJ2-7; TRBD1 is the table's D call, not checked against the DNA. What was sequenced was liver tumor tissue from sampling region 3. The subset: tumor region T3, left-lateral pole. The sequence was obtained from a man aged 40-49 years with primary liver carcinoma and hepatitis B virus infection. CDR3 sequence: CSVEEWDRGVDEQYY.